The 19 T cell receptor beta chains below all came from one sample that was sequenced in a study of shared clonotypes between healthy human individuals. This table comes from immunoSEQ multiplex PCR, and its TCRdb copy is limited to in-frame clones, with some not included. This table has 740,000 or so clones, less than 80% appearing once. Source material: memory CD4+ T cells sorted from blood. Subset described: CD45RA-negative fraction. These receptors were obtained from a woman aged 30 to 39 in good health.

CDR3 residues: CASSLALAHEQYF. The CDR3 DNA is TGTGCCAGCAGCTTAGCCCTAGCGCACGAGCAGTACTTC. The gene calls are TRBV11-2 and TRBJ2-7; TRBD2 might be the D (6 bases). The ends were cut back, 1 base at V and 5 bases at J, with 9 bases in the middle. The CDR3 covers 13 residues. CDR1 and CDR2 (germline): SGHAT, FQNNGV.

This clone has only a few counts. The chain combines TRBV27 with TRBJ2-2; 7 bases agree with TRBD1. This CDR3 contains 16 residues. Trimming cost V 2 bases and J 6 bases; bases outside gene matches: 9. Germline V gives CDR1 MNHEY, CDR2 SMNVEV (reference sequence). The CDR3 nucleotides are TGTGCCAGCAGTTTAATACCAGGGGGTGGGGCCGGGGAGCTGTTTTTT. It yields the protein CASSLIPGGGAGELFF.

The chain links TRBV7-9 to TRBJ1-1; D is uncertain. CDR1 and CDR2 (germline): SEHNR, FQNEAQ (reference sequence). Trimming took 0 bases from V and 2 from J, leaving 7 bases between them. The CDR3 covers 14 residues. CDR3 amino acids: CASSLASGNTEAFF. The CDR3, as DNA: TGTGCCAGCAGCTTAGCTAGTGGAAACACTGAAGCTTTCTTT.

For the CDR3, the DNA is TGCGCCAGCACCGCCGGGACTAGTTCAGATACGCAGTATTTT. It yields the protein CASTAGTSSDTQYF. The chain is built from TRBV5-1 and TRBJ2-3, with 8 nucleotides matching TRBD2. Per the germline V gene, CDR1 is SGHRS and CDR2 is YFSETQ. CDR3 size: 14 residues. V lost 6 bases to trimming and J lost 4 bases; unmatched junction nucleotides: 7.

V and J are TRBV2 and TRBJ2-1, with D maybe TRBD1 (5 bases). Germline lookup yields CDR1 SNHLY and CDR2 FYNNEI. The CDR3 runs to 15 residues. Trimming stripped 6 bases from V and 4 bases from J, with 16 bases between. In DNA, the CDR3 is TGTGCCAGCAGAAGGGGCCCCAAACCTTACAATGAGCAGTTCTTC. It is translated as CASRRGPKPYNEQFF.

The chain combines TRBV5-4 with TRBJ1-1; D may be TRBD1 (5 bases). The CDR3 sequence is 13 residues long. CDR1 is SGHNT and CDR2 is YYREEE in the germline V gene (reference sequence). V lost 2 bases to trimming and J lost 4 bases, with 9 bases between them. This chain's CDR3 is CASSFTGRTEAFF. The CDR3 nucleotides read TGTGCCAGCAGCTTTACGGGACGCACTGAAGCTTTCTTT. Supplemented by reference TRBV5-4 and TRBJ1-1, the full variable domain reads ETGVTQSPTHLIKTRGQQVTLRCSSQSGHNTVSWYQQALGQGPQFIFQYYREEENGRGNFPPRFSGLQFPNYSSELNVNALELDDSALYLCASSFTGRTEAFFGQGTRLTVV.

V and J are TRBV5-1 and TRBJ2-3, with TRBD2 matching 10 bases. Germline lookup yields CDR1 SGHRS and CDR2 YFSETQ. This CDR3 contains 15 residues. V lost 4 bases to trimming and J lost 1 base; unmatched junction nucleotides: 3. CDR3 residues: CASSTLAGGTDTQYF. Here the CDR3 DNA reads TGCGCCAGCAGCACTCTAGCGGGAGGCACAGATACGCAGTATTTT.

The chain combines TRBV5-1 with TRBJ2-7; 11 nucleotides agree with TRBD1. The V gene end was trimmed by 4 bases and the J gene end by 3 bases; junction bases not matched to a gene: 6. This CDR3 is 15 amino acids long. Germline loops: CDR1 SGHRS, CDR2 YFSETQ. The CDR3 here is CASSPRGQGVYEQYF. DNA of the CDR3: TGCGCCAGCAGCCCCCGGGGACAGGGGGTCTACGAGCAGTACTTC.

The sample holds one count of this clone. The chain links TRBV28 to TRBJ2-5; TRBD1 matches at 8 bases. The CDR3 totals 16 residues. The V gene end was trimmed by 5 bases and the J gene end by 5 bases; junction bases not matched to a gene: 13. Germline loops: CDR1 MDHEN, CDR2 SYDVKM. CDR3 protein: CASSKNVGTGAETQYF. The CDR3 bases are TGTGCCAGCAGTAAAAACGTCGGGACAGGTGCCGAGACCCAGTACTTC.

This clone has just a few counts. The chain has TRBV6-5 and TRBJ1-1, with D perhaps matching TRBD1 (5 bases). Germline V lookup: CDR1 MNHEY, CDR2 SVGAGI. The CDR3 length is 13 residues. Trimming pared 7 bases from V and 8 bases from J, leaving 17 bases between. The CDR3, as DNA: TGTGCCAGCACCACGGGGGAGTTCGGCGAAGCTTTCTTT. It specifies CASTTGEFGEAFF.

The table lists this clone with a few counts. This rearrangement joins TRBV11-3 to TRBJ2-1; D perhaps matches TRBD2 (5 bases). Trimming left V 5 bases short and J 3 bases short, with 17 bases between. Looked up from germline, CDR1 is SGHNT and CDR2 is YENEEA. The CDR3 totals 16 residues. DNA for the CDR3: TGTGCCAGCAGCCCCGGTGGAGAGCGGAACTACAATGAGCAGTTCTTC. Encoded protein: CASSPGGERNYNEQFF.

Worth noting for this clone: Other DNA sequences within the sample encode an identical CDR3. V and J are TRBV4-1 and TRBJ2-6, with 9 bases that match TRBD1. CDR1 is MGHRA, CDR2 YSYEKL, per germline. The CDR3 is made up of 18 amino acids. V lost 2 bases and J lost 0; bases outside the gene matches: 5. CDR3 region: CASSQPRDRDSGANVLTF. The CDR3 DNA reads TGCGCCAGCAGCCAACCCCGGGACAGGGACTCTGGGGCCAACGTCCTGACTTTC.

CDR3 residues: CASSLAGRVSTGELFF. The CDR3 DNA follows: TGTGCCAGCAGCTTAGCGGGCAGGGTTTCGACCGGGGAGCTGTTTTTT. This chain joins TRBV7-7 and TRBJ2-2; D may be TRBD1 (5 bases). V was shortened by 0 bases and J by 5 bases, with 13 bases between the two germline ends. This CDR3 contains 16 residues. Germline values: CDR1 SSHAT, CDR2 FNYEAQ (reference sequence).

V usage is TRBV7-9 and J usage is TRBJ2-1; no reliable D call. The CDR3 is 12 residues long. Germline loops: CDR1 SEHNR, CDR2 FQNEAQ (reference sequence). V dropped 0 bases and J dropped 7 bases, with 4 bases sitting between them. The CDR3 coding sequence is TGTGCCAGCAGCTTAGCGGTTAATGAGCAGTTCTTC. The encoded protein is CASSLAVNEQFF.

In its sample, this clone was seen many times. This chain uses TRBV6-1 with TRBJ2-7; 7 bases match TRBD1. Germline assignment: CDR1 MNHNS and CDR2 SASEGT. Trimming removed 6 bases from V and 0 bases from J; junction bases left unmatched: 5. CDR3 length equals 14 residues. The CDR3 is CASREQGSSYEQYF. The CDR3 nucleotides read TGTGCCAGCAGGGAACAGGGGAGCTCCTACGAGCAGTACTTC.

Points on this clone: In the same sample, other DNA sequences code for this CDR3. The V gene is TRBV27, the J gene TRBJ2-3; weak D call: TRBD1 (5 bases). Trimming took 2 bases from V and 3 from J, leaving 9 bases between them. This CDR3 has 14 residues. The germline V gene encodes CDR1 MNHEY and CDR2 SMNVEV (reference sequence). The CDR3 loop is CASSLGQGTDTQYF. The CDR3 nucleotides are TGTGCCAGCAGTTTAGGTCAGGGAACAGATACGCAGTATTTT.

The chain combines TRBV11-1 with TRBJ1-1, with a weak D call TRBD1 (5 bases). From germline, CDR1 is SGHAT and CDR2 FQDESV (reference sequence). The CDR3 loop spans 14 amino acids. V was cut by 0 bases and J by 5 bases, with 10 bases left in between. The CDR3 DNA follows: TGTGCCAGCAGCTTAGCGGGGGAGGGGACTGAAGCTTTCTTT. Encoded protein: CASSLAGEGTEAFF.

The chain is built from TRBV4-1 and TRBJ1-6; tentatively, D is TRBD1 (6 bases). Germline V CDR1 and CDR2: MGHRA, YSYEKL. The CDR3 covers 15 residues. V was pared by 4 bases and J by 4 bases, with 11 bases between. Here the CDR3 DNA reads TGCGCCAGCAGCCGGACAGTAGTTTATAATTCACCCCTCCACTTT. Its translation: CASSRTVVYNSPLHF.

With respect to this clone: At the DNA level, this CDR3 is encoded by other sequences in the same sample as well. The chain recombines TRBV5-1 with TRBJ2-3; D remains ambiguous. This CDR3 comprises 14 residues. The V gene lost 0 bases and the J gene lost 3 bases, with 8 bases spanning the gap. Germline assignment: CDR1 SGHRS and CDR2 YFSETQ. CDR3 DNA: TGCGCCAGCAGCTTGGGGGGTTTGACAGATACGCAGTATTTT. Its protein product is CASSLGGLTDTQYF.